This T cell receptor (beta chain) derives from a study of a mutant IDH1 vaccine in newly diagnosed glioma. Study-level information: Antecedent treatment encompassed radiotherapy, temozolomide, or their combination; the majority received both.

Sequencing was performed with immunoSEQ multiplex PCR; in TCRdb, only in-frame clones are kept and a portion is missing. The profile shows tens of thousands of clones, roughly 85% of them singletons. Study-wide findings and caveats: Pseudoprogression showed no apparent link to changes in top peripheral T cell clonotypes.

After removal of 6 bases from V and 3 bases from J, the junction contained 15 bases not matched to a gene. Germline V CDR1 and CDR2: SQVTM, ANQGSEA. This CDR3 contains 17 residues. Time point defined: baseline, week 1 (first vaccination visit). Treatment specified: pre-vaccination baseline after standard-of-care therapy. This clone occurred once. The antigen is unknown. The chain links TRBV29-1 to TRBJ1-5, with TRBD1 identical over 9 bases. The sample in question was PBMCs, obtained from a glioma patient treated with radiotherapy, temozolomide or both. This TCR was recovered from a woman aged 45 to 65 with glioma. CDR3 nucleotide sequence: TGCAGCGTGCGTGACACAGGGGGCGTTGGTACCAATCAGCCCCAGCATTTT. As protein: CSVRDTGGVGTNQPQHF.